These 3 T cell receptor beta chains were all obtained from the same sample, sequenced in a study of blood T cell repertoires in COVID-19. The assay was immunoSEQ multiplex PCR, and TCRdb's table has in-frame clones only and misses some. The data contain over 110,000 clones, more than 70% of them singletons. Sequenced sample: peripheral blood. The receptors stem from a human donor in a cohort sampled during active COVID-19.

A word on this clone: Other DNA sequences within the sample encode an identical CDR3. This sequence joins TRBV5-4 and TRBJ2-5, with D possibly being TRBD1 (5 bases). CDR1 and CDR2 (germline): SGHNT, YYREEE (reference sequence). This CDR3 comprises 14 residues. The ends were cut back, 0 bases at V and 4 bases at J, with 10 bases in the middle. DNA of the CDR3: TGTGCCAGCAGCTTGGCCGGTACAGGAGAGACCCAGTACTTC. It yields the protein CASSLAGTGETQYF.

The J gene is TRBJ1-1, the V gene TRBV18; TRBD1 matches at 8 bases. The germline V gene encodes CDR1 KGHSH and CDR2 LQKENI. Trimming cost V 3 bases and J 1 base; bases outside gene matches: 1. The CDR3 covers 14 residues. Here the CDR3 DNA reads TGTGCCAGCTCACCGGGACAGGCGAACACTGAAGCTTTCTTT. Translating gives CASSPGQANTEAFF.

A word on this clone: Distinct nucleotide sequences in the sample also encode this CDR3. The chain joins TRBV4-2 to TRBJ2-1; D is undetermined. Germline lookup yields CDR1 LGHNA and CDR2 YNFKEQ. The V and J ends lost 1 base and 6 bases respectively, with 7 bases between them. The CDR3 runs 13 residues. The CDR3 sequence is CASSQGPINEQFF. CDR3 DNA: TGTGCCAGCAGCCAAGGCCCTATCAATGAGCAGTTCTTC.